This T cell receptor beta chain was obtained from a study of blood T cell repertoires in COVID-19. Across the whole study: Acute and convalescent COVID-19 specimens originated in the United States, Italy and Spain. In each case, the material was cDNA or gDNA derived from T cells, B-cell-depleted T cells, or PBMCs.

The V end was cut by 4 bases, the J end by 3 bases, with 15 bases between. The germline gives CDR1 SGHDN, CDR2 FVKESK. This CDR3 contains 15 residues. In the source study's methods: Reference gene primer amplification in the assay estimated nucleated cell counts. Method: immunoSEQ multiplex PCR; TCRdb's copy keeps in-frame clones and lacks some. V, J and clone size reflect that table, while D and trimming were determined from the DNA. This sample has some 69,000 clones, with about 82% found just once. Source material: peripheral blood. This clonotype originated in a woman between 55 and 75 years old with acute or convalescent COVID-19. This chain connects TRBV14 to TRBJ1-1; D might be TRBD1 (5 bases). The CDR3 loop reads CASSPYKGWDTEAFF. In nucleotides, the CDR3 is TGTGCCAGCAGCCCATACAAGGGGTGGGACACTGAAGCTTTCTTT.